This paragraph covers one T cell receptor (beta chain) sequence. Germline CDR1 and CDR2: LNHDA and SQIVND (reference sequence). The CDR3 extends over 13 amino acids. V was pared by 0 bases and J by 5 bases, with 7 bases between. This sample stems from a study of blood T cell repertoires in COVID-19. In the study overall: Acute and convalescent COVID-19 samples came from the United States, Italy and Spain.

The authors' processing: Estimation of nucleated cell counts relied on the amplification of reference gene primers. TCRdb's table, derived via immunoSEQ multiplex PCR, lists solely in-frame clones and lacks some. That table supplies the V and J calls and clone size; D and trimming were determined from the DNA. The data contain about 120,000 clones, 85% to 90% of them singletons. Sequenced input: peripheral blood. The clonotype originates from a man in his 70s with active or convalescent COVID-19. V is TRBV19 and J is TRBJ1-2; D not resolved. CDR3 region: CASSIETGYGYTF. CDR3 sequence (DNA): TGTGCCAGTAGTATAGAAACGGGTTATGGCTACACCTTC.